This T cell receptor beta chain was captured in a study of shared clonotypes between healthy human individuals. Using immunoSEQ multiplex PCR, the repertoire was profiled, and TCRdb retains in-frame clones only, with some absent. The table has 1,400,000 or so clones, about 98.5% seen once. V gave up 3 bases and J gave up 5 bases, with 13 bases separating them. The CDR3 totals 14 residues. Germline CDR1 is SGHVS and CDR2 is FNYEAQ. The donors were adults (healthy and HIV-negative) with no recent acute infections or vaccinations. This chain joins TRBV7-6 and TRBJ1-2, with D perhaps matching TRBD1 (5 bases). The receptor was derived from a man between 25 and 39 years old in good health. Sequenced material: naive CD4+ T cells sorted from blood. The subset: CD45RA+ positively selected. For the CDR3, the DNA is TGTGCCAGCAGCTTCGGAGGGGCGAGGTATGGCTACACCTTC. This gives the protein CASSFGGARYGYTF.